This T cell receptor beta chain was profiled in a study of T cells in Graves' hyperthyroidism and ophthalmopathy. Whole-study findings and limits: In validation, the model predicted ophthalmopathy. These predictions came a median approximately 6.5 months before onset. Blood also carried most thyroid clonotypes expanded above 0.001.

RNA transcripts served as the template for amplifying TCR beta CDR3 regions. HTBI primers drove first-round RT-PCR of the TCR CDR3. TCRdb used MiXCR to reprocess the multiplex PCR reads, holding one entry per CDR3 protein. The table shows roughly 740,000 distinct CDR3 sequences, with 15% to 20% occurring only once. Fresh peripheral blood, 10 ml, was the source of the PBMCs. On this clonotype itself: Its antigen is not identified. The germline gene is not matched at one end of the junction; a read error may be the cause.

This clonotype originated in a man between 18 and 35 years old with Graves' hyperthyroidism. Material: blood.

The CDR3 loop is CASGLGPGAGELFF. CDR3 nucleotide sequence: TGCGCCAGCGGCTTGGGACCAGGGGCCGGGGAGCTGTTTTTT. This chain uses TRBV5-1 with TRBJ2-2; tentative D call: TRBD1 (6 bases). This CDR3 spans 14 amino acids. Germline V CDR1 and CDR2: SGHRS, YFSETQ.